These 5 T cell receptor beta chains were all obtained from the same sample, sequenced in a study of shared clonotypes between healthy human individuals. It was CD45RO-negative cells, positively selected for CCR7, that made up naive CD8 cells, with terminally differentiated effector memory CD45RA+ cells excluded. The assay was immunoSEQ multiplex PCR, and TCRdb's table has in-frame clones only and misses some. The sample records approximately 590,000 clones, roughly 95% being singletons. The sample taken for sequencing was naive CD8+ T cells sorted from blood. Receptor source: a woman in her thirties in good health.

The V gene is TRBV5-8, the J gene TRBJ2-5; D is unclear. The end of the DNA aligns better with TRBJ2-7, so the J call may be wrong. Per germline, CDR1 SGHTS and CDR2 YDEGEE. This CDR3 region has 13 residues. CDR3 nucleotides: TGTGCCAGCAGCTTGTTAACCAGCTACGAGCAGTACTTC. As protein: CASSLLTSYEQYF.

V and J are TRBV13 and TRBJ2-3; 8 bases map to TRBD2. Trimming at V came to 3 bases and at J to 0 bases, leaving 5 bases not matched to a gene. This CDR3 region has 16 residues. Germline CDR1 PRHDT, CDR2 FYEKMQ (reference sequence). The CDR3 nucleotides are TGTGCCAGCAGCTTGGCCTCTAGCGGGAGCACAGATACGCAGTATTTT. As protein: CASSLASSGSTDTQYF. Using reference TRBV13 and TRBJ2-3 for the parts outside the CDR3, the full variable domain is AAGVIQSPRHLIKEKRETATLKCYPIPRHDTVYWYQQGPGQDPQFLISFYEKMQSDKGSIPDRFSAQQFSDYHSELNMSSLELGDSALYFCASSLASSGSTDTQYFGPGTRLTVL.

V is TRBV7-9 and J is TRBJ2-1; 9 bases map to TRBD2. Germline V lookup: CDR1 SEHNR, CDR2 FQNEAQ (reference sequence). Unmatched junction bases numbered 5, after V lost 5 bases and J lost 15 bases. The CDR3 covers 11 residues. The CDR3 here is CASSTGTSPFF. Written as DNA, the CDR3 is TGTGCCAGCAGCACCGGGACTAGCCCGTTCTTC.

V gene TRBV27 combines with J gene TRBJ2-2; weak D call: TRBD2 (6 bases). Trimming stripped 4 bases from V and 8 bases from J, with 17 bases between. CDR3 length: 15 amino acids. From germline, CDR1 is MNHEY and CDR2 SMNVEV (reference sequence). CDR3 in amino acids: CASSWSGSAVGELFF. CDR3 nucleotide sequence: TGTGCCAGCAGTTGGTCCGGGAGCGCAGTAGGGGAGCTGTTTTTT.

The chain combines TRBV13 with TRBJ2-2; TRBD2 might be the D (5 bases). Trimming took 4 bases from V and 6 from J, leaving 21 bases between them. The CDR3 has 17 residues. CDR1 and CDR2 from the germline V gene are PRHDT and FYEKMQ (reference sequence). CDR3 amino acids: CASSSPTLDPRAGELFF. CDR3 nucleotides: TGTGCCAGCAGCTCGCCGACTCTCGACCCGCGGGCCGGGGAGCTGTTTTTT.